This T cell receptor (beta chain) was recovered during a study of long-term antiretroviral therapy in people with HIV. Study results and caveats: Relative to transplant donor controls, diversity remained lower despite increasing after ART. Participants lacked recorded data on ART adherence, viral resistance or therapy changes. All blood samples came from the years 2004 to 2017, possibly under older ART regimens. Whichever time point was examined, clones expanded before ART dominated the repertoire.

Note on this clone: Antigen specificity is unknown.

The germline V gene has CDR1 SQVTM and CDR2 ANQGSEA. The germline V and J ends were trimmed by 1 base and 1 base, with 7 bases remaining between them. The CDR3 spans 13 residues. immunoSEQ v3.0 was run at survey level. The data were produced by immunoSEQ multiplex PCR, yet TCRdb's version contains in-frame clones alone and is incomplete. Altogether 30,000 to 50,000 clones are present, approximately 85% being singletons, with the ten largest covering 5.7%. J is TRBJ1-1 and V is TRBV29-1; D call uncertain. Source: unsorted PBMCs, taken 3.1 years after starting antiretroviral therapy. The source of this sequence is a woman aged 45-60 years with HIV. CDR3 nucleotides: TGCAGCGTTGAAGTGAGTCAGAACACTGAAGCTTTCTTT. Translated, it gives CSVEVSQNTEAFF.